This TCR beta chain is from a study of siplizumab effects on memory and regulatory T cells. The table came from immunoSEQ multiplex PCR; TCRdb's copy has only in-frame clones and leaves some out. The data contain approximately 94,000 clones, roughly 93% of them seen just once; the ten biggest clones take up roughly 1.4%. This clone appeared once. The germline V gene encodes CDR1 SGDLS and CDR2 YYNGEE. CDR3 length: 16 residues. The trim removed 3 bases at V and 4 bases at J, leaving 6 bases unmatched. This clonotype was obtained from a human donor in good health. The chain uses TRBV9 and TRBJ2-5, with 13 bases matching TRBD2. What was sequenced was non-Treg CD4+ T cells sorted from blood. The CDR3 DNA follows: TGTGCCAGCAGCGGCCGGACTAGCGGGAGTTTAGAGACCCAGTACTTC. Its protein is CASSGRTSGSLETQYF.